The clone carrying this T cell receptor beta chain appeared a few times. The antigen is unknown. V was shortened by 4 bases and J by 3 bases, with 15 bases between the two germline ends. This CDR3 has 15 amino acids. Germline values: CDR1 PRHDT, CDR2 FYEKMQ (reference sequence). The sample originates from a study of T-cell memory formation after mild COVID-19. As for the study in general: TCR clusters showed largely donor specificity. General study points: CD4/CD8 balance characterized clones contracting day 15 to 85, and CD4+ skew characterized later expanders. Contracting CD4+ clones lay largely in CM and EM, with CD8+ ones residing in EMRA. The SARS-CoV-2 specificity of second-wave clones reaching peak at day 37 remained unverified.

Each CDR3 protein gets one entry after TCRdb re-called the 5' RACE reads with MiXCR. The sample shows more than 80,000 distinct CDR3 sequences, around an eighth of them seen only once. This TCR came from an adult woman who had mild COVID-19 (a few samples of this study predate the infection). Cell type and time point are not known. The rearrangement joins TRBV13 to TRBJ1-1; possible D gene TRBD1, 5 bases. The specimen sequenced was PBMCs or a T cell subset sorted from them (not recorded which). CDR3 in amino acids: CASSSVWGVDTEAFF. The CDR3 DNA is TGTGCCAGCAGCTCCGTGTGGGGCGTCGACACTGAAGCTTTCTTT.